These 7 T cell receptor beta chains share one sample of origin, sequenced in a study of pediatric ulcerative colitis. The rectum was sampled with one to two pinch biopsies at colonoscopy. The assay was immunoSEQ multiplex PCR, and TCRdb's table has in-frame clones only and misses some. The sample holds approximately 40,000 clones, 65% to 85% seen once. Sequenced input: gut tissue. These receptor sequences come from a boy aged 10-17 years with severe ulcerative colitis.

The count of this clone is one. The DNA for the CDR3 is TGTGCCAGCAGCTTAACGGGACTGCTCTCTGGAAACACCATATATTTT. It is translated as CASSLTGLLSGNTIYF. The V and J genes are TRBV11-2 and TRBJ1-3; possibly TRBD1 for D (5 bases). This CDR3 contains 16 residues. Germline CDR1 is SGHAT and CDR2 is FQNNGV. V dropped 2 bases and J dropped 0 bases, with 11 bases sitting between them.

This chain joins TRBV11-2 and TRBJ2-7; TRBD1 aligns across 10 bases. Per germline, CDR1 SGHAT and CDR2 FQNNGV. The CDR3 covers 14 residues. V trimming: 5 bases; J trimming: 2 bases; junction bases outside the gene matches: 3. CDR3 nucleotides: TGTGCCAGCAGCGGGACAGGGGCCGCCTACGAGCAGTACTTC. Translation: CASSGTGAAYEQYF.

This clone was counted once. The CDR3 DNA sequence: TGTGCCAGCAGCCCTGGAGGGGGGGCAGGAGTTGGCGAGCAGTACTTC. It encodes CASSPGGGAGVGEQYF. The chain has TRBV5-4 and TRBJ2-7, with D possibly being TRBD2 (7 bases). The CDR3 has 16 residues. Germline CDR1 SGHNT, CDR2 YYREEE (reference sequence). V was pared by 4 bases and J by 6 bases, with 23 bases between.

The chain combines TRBV5-8 with TRBJ1-2; D call uncertain. The V and J ends lost 0 bases and 3 bases respectively, with 9 bases between them. From germline, CDR1 is SGHTS and CDR2 YDEGEE. This CDR3 contains 14 residues. In nucleotides, the CDR3 is TGTGCCAGCAGCTTGGCCGCAGGCTACTATGGCTACACCTTC. Protein product: CASSLAAGYYGYTF. Full variable domain (outside the CDR3, taken from reference TRBV5-8 and TRBJ1-2): EAGVTQSPTHLIKTRGQQATLRCSPISGHTSVYWYQQALGLGLQFLLWYDEGEERNRGNFPPRFSGRQFPNYSSELNVNALELEDSALYLCASSLAAGYYGYTFGSGTRLTVV.

This clone was detected once. CDR3 bases: TGCGCCAGCAGCTTGGACGGGGGGCAGGCAGGCGACTCTGGAAACACCATATATTTT. As protein: CASSLDGGQAGDSGNTIYF. The chain has TRBV5-1 and TRBJ1-3, with D tentatively TRBD1 (6 bases). Germline V lookup: CDR1 SGHRS, CDR2 YFSETQ. There are 19 residues in the CDR3. The V and J ends lost 0 bases and 0 bases respectively, with 19 bases between them.

The chain combines TRBV2 with TRBJ2-1; 7 bases align to TRBD1. Germline V gene sequence: CDR1 SNHLY, CDR2 FYNNEI. The trim removed 6 bases at V and 5 bases at J, leaving 7 bases unmatched. The CDR3 totals 14 residues. CDR3 loop: CASSQGVPNNEQFF. DNA of the CDR3: TGTGCCAGCAGCCAGGGGGTACCTAACAATGAGCAGTTCTTC. Filled out from reference TRBV2 and TRBJ2-1, the complete variable domain reads EPEVTQTPSHQVTQMGQEVILRCVPISNHLYFYWYRQILGQKVEFLVSFYNNEISEKSEIFDDQFSVERPDGSNFTLKIRSTKLEDSAMYFCASSQGVPNNEQFFGPGTRLTVL.

The CDR3 loop reads CASNHVDGNSPLHF. The CDR3 nucleotides read TGTGCCAGCAATCACGTAGATGGTAATTCACCCCTCCACTTT. The chain uses TRBV2 and TRBJ1-6, with unresolved D. V was cut by 7 bases and J by 6 bases, with 13 bases left in between. This CDR3 is 14 amino acids long. Germline V gives CDR1 SNHLY, CDR2 FYNNEI.